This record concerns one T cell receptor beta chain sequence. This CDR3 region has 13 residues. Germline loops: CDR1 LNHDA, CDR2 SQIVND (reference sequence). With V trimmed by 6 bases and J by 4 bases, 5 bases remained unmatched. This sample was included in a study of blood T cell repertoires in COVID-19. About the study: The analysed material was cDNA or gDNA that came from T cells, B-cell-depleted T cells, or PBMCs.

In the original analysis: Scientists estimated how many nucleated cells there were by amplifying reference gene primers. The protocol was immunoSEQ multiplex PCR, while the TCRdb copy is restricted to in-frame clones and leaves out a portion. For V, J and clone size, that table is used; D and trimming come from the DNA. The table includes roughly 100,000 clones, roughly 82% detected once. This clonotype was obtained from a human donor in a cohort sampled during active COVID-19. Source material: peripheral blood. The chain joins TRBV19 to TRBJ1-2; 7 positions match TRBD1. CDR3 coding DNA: TGTGCCAGTAGCCCACAGGGGTTCTATGGCTACACCTTC. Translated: CASSPQGFYGYTF.